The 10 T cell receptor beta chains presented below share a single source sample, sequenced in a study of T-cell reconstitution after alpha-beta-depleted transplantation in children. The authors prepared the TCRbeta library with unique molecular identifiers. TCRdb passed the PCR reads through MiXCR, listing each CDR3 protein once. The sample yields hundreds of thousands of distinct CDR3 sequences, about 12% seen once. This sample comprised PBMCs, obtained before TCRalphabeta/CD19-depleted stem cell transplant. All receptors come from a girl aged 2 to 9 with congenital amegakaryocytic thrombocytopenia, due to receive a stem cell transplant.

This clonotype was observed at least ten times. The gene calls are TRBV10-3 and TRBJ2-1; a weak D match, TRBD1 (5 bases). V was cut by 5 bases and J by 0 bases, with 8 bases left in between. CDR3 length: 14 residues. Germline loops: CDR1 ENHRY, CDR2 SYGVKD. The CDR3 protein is CAISPDISYNEQFF. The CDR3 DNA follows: TGTGCCATCAGTCCGGACATCTCCTACAATGAGCAGTTCTTC.

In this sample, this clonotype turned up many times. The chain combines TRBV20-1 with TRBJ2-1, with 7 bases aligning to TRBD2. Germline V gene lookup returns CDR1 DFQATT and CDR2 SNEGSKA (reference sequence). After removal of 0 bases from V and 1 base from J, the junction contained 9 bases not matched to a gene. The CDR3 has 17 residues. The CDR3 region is CSAREVSGQISYNEQFF. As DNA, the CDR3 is TGCAGTGCTAGAGAGGTTAGCGGGCAAATATCCTACAATGAGCAGTTCTTC.

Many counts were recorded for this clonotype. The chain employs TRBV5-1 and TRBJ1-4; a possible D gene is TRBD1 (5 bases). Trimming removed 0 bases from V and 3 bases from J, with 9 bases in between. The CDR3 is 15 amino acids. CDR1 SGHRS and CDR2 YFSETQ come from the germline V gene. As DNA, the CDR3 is TGCGCCAGCAGCTTGGTGGGACGCCCTAATGAAAAACTGTTTTTT. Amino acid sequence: CASSLVGRPNEKLFF.

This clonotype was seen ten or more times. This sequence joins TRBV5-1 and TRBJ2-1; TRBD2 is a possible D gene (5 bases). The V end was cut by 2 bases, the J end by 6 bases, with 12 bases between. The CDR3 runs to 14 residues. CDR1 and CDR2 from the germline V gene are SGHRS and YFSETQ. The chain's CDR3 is CASSFTGWGNEQFF. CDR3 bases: TGCGCCAGCAGCTTCACGGGGTGGGGCAATGAGCAGTTCTTC.

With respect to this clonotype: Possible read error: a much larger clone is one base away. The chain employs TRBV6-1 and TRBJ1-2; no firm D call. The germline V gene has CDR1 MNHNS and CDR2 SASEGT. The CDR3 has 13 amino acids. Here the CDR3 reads CASSAEAGYGDTF. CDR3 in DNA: TGTGCCAGCAGTGCAGAGGCTGGCTATGGCGACACCTTC.

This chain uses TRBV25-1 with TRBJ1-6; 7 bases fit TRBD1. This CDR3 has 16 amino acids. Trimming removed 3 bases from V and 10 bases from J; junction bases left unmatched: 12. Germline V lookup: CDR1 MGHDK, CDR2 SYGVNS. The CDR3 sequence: CASSDPRQGTASPLHF. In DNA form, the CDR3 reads TGTGCCAGCAGTGACCCGAGACAGGGAACGGCCTCACCCCTCCACTTT.

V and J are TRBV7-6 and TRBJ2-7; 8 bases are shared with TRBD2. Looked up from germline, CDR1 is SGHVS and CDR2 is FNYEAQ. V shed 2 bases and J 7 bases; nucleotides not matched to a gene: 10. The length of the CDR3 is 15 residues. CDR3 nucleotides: TGTGCCAGCAGCTTATTTACAGCGGGAGAGGGAGAGCAGTACTTC. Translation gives CASSLFTAGEGEQYF. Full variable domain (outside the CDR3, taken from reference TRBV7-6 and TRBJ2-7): GAGVSQSPRYKVTKRGQDVALRCDPISGHVSLYWYRQALGQGPEFLTYFNYEAQQDKSGLPNDRFSAERPEGSISTLTIQRTEQRDSAMYRCASSLFTAGEGEQYFGPGTRLTVT.

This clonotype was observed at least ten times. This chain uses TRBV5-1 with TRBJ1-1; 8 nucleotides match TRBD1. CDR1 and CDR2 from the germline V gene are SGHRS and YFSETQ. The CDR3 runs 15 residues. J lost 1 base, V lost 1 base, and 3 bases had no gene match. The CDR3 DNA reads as TGCGCCAGCAGCTTGATAGGACAGGGGAACACTGAAGCTTTCTTT. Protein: CASSLIGQGNTEAFF.

The CDR3 reads CASSLQGRGYTF. The CDR3 DNA is TGTGCCAGCAGTCTCCAGGGAAGAGGCTACACCTTC. The chain recombines TRBV27 with TRBJ1-2; a weak D match, TRBD1 (5 bases). V was pared by 5 bases and J by 8 bases, with 12 bases between. CDR1 is MNHEY, CDR2 SMNVEV, per germline (reference sequence). The CDR3 extends over 12 amino acids.

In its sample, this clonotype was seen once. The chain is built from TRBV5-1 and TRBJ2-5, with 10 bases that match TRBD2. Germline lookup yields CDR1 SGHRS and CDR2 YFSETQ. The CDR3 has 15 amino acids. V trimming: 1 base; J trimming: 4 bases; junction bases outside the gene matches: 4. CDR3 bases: TGCGCCAGCAGCTTGTACAGCGGGAGGGGAGAGACCCAGTACTTC. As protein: CASSLYSGRGETQYF.